The clone carrying this TCR beta chain has just one count. Its antigen is undetermined. Genomic DNA constituted the template upon which TCR beta VDJ and CDR3 profiling was performed. TCRdb analysed the reads with MiXCR anew, one entry per CDR3 protein. The profile shows 150,000 to 200,000 distinct CDR3 sequences, 64% of them singletons. The record originates from a study of CD8+CD57+ T cells in acquired aplastic anemia. Overall study: Recorded DNA amounts for sorted CD4+ and CD8+ cells had an average of roughly 3.4 ug. The study's findings and limits: Statistical testing detected no significant gap in CD8+ Simpson's diversity between patients and controls. Patients had twenty-nine CD8+ CDR3 sequences in common with controls (the shared set).

The CDR3 is 16 residues long. The V gene's germline CDR1 is SGHTA and CDR2 FQGNSA. Sample: sorted CD4+, CD8+, or CD8+CD57+ T cells (not recorded which) from PBMCs. J is TRBJ2-5 and V is TRBV7-2; possibly TRBD1 or TRBD2 for D (5 bases each). The J call may be incorrect, as the DNA end agrees better with TRBJ2-7. The receptor's source is a human donor with severe aplastic anemia or a healthy control (not recorded which). This CDR3 reads CASSLGSRGPPYEQYF. As DNA, the CDR3 is TGTGCCAGCAGCTTGGGGTCACGGGGCCCACCCTACGAGCAGTACTTC.